This record covers a single TCR beta chain. The antigen is not known. The record originates from a study of cytomegalovirus exposure and HLA in healthy donors. Study findings and constraints: In vitro confirmation showed a few CMV-associated chains to be CMV antigen specific.

This PCR relied on a set of 60 Vbeta primers and 13 Jbeta primers. Method: immunoSEQ multiplex PCR; TCRdb's copy keeps in-frame clones and lacks some. The repertoire holds approximately 110,000 clones, with roughly 80% as singletons. Trimming took 3 bases from V and 1 from J; bases not matched to a gene: 17. Germline-derived CDR1 and CDR2 are MNHEY and SMNVEV (reference sequence). CDR3 length equals 20 residues. The clonotype comes from a female donor in good health and CMV-seropositive. Sequenced input: PBMCs. The gene calls are TRBV27 and TRBJ1-3, with 8 positions matching TRBD1. The CDR3 DNA reads as TGTGCCAGCAGTTTTTCGGATGGGACAGGAGCTCTTTTTTCTGGAAACACCATATATTTT. Translation gives CASSFSDGTGALFSGNTIYF.